The following is a T cell receptor beta chain sequence with its context. The antigen is undetermined. The entry originates in a study of chemoradiotherapy in HPV16-positive cancers. Findings and caveats of the study: For HPV16-positive patients, expanding HPV-responsive T cells associated with longer recurrence-free survival. Non-HPV-specific T cells did not expand in tumors during treatment, whereas candidate HPV-specific clones and E7-related motifs did.

Generated by immunoSEQ multiplex PCR, the TCRdb table keeps only in-frame clones and is missing some. Counted here are around 13,000 clones, approximately 77% occurring once; the ten biggest clones make up about 1.4%. Repeated repertoire sampling spanned the course of chemoradiotherapy. The source is a human donor with HPV-associated anogenital cancer. This sample was obtained from a patient who underwent chemoradiotherapy.

The CDR3 DNA is TGTGCCAGCAGCCAACGGGGGACTAGCGGCACAGATACGCAGTATTTT. Its protein is CASSQRGTSGTDTQYF. J is TRBJ2-3 and V is TRBV4-2; 10 nucleotides match TRBD2. This CDR3 spans 16 amino acids. The germline CDR1 and CDR2 sequences are LGHNA and YNFKEQ. J lost 1 base, V lost 2 bases, and 3 bases had no gene match.